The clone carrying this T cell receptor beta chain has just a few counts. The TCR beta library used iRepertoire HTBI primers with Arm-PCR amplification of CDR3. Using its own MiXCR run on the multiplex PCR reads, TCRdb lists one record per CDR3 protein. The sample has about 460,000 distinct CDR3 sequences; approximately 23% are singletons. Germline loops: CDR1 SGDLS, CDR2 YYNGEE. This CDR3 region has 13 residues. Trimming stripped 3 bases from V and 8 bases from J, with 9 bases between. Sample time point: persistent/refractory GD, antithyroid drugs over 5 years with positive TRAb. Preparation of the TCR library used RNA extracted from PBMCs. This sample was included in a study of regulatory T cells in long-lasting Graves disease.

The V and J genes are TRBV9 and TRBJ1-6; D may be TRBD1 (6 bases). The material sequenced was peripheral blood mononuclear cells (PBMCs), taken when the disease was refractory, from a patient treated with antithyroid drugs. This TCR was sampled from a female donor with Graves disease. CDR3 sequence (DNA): TGTGCCAGCAGCGGGTACAGGGATTCACCCCTCCACTTT. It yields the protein CASSGYRDSPLHF.